This T cell receptor beta chain came from a study of blood T cell repertoires in COVID-19. Clones were sequenced by immunoSEQ multiplex PCR, and TCRdb holds only the in-frame ones, with some missing. Of 360,000 or so clones in the sample, roughly 90% were seen once. In terms of age and location, participants ranged from roughly 18 to 100 years and lived in around 22 US areas. Categorization into cohorts depended on clinical history that participants reported. The CDR3 runs 16 residues. V lost 6 bases and J lost 3; bases outside the gene matches: 10. Germline lookup yields CDR1 LGHDT and CDR2 YNNKEL (reference sequence).

Sequencing used PBMCs or T cells enriched from blood (not recorded which). This sequence originates from a woman between 25 and 40 years old who had recovered from COVID-19. The V and J genes are TRBV3-1 (or the pseudogene TRBV3-2) and TRBJ1-1; TRBD1 aligns across 10 bases. The CDR3 DNA is TGTGCCAGCAGAACAACGCGGGGACAGGGGTACACTGAAGCTTTCTTT. This gives the protein CASRTTRGQGYTEAFF.